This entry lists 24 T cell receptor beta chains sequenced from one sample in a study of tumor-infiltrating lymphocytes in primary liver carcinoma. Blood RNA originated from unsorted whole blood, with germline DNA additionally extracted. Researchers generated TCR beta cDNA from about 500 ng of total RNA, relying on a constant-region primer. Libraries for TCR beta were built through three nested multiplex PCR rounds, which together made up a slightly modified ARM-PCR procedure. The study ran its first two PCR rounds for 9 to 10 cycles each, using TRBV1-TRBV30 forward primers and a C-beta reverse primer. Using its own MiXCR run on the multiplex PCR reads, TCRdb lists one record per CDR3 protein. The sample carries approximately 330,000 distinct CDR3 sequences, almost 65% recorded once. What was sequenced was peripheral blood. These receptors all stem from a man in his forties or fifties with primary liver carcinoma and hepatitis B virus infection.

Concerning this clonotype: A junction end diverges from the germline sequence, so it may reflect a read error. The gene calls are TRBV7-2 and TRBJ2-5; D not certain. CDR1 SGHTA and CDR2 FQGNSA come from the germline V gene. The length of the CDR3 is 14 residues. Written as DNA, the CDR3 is TGTGCCATCAGCGATCGGGTCGCCCGGGAGACCCAGTACTTC. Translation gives CAISDRVARETQYF.

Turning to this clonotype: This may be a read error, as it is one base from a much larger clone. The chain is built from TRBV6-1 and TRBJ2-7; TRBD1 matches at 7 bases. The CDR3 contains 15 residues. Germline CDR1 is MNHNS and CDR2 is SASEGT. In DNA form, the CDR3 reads TGTACCAGCAGTGAAAGCTACGGGACAGTCTACGAGCAGTACTTC. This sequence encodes CTSSESYGTVYEQYF.

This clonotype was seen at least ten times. Here the CDR3 reads CAISERNGELFF. CDR3 DNA: TGTGCCATCAGTGAGCGAAACGGGGAGCTGTTTTTT. This sequence joins TRBV10-3 and TRBJ2-2; no definite D call. V gave up 2 bases and J gave up 7 bases, with 5 bases separating them. CDR1 and CDR2 from the germline V gene are ENHRY and SYGVKD. CDR3 length: 12 residues.

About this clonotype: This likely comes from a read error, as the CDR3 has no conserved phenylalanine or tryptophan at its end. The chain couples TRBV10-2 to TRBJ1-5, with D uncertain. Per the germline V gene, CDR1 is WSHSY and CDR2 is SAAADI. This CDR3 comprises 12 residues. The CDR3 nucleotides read TGCGCTAGCAGTGATGGGGATCAGCCCCAGCATTTA. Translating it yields CASSDGDQPQHL.

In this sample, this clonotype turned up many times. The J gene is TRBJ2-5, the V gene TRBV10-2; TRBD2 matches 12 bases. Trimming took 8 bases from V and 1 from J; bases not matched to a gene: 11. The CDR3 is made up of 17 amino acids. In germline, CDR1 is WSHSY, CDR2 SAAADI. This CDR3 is CASSSGRAGIIQETQYF. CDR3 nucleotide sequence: TGCGCCAGCTCTAGCGGGAGGGCCGGAATCATCCAAGAGACCCAGTACTTC.

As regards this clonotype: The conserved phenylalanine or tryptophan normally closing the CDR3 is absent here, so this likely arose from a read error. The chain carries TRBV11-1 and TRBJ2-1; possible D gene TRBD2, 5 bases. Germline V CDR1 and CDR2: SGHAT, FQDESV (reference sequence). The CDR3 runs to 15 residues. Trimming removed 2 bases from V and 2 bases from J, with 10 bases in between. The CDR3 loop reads CASSLNGSAYNEQFI. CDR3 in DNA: TGTGCCAGCAGCTTAAATGGTAGCGCCTACAATGAGCAGTTCATC.

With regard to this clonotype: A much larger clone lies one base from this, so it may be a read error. DNA for the CDR3: TGTGCCAGCAGTATCCGGGACGGAAATAATCCACCCCTCCACTTT. Residues: CASSIRDGNNPPLHF. V is TRBV6-1 and J is TRBJ1-6, with D possibly TRBD1 on 5 matching bases. Germline V gene sequence: CDR1 MNHNS, CDR2 SASEGT. CDR3 size: 15 residues.

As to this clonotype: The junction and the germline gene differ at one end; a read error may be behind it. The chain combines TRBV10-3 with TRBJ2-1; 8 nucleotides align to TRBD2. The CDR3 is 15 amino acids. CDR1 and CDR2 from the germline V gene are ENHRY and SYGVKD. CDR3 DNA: TGTGTCATCGGGGGCGGGAGGAACTCCTACAATGAGCAGTTCTTC. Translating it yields CVIGGGRNSYNEQFF.

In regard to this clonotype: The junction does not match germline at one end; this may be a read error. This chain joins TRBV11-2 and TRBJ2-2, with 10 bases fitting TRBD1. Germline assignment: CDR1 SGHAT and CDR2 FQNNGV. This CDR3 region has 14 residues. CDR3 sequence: CASSMDRGAGKLFF. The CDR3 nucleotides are TGTGCCAGCAGCATGGACAGGGGGGCCGGGAAGCTGTTTTTT. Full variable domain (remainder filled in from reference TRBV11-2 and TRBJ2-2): EAGVAQSPRYKIIEKRQSVAFWCNPISGHATLYWYQQILGQGPKLLIQFQNNGVVDDSQLPKDRFSAERLKGVDSTLKIQPAKLEDSAVYLCASSMDRGAGKLFFGEGSRLTVL.

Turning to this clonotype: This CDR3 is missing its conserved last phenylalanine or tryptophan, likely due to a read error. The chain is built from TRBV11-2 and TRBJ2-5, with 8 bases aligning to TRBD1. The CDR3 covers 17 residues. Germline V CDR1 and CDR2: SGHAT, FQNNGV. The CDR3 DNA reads TGTACCAGCAGCTTAGGCAGGGGGCAACACTACCAAGAGACCCAGTACTTA. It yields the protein CTSSLGRGQHYQETQYL.

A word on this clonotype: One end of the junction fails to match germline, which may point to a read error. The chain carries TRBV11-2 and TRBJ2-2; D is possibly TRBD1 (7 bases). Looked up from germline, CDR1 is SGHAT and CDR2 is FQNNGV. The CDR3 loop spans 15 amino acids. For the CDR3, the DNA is TGTGCCAGCAGCTTTACAGGGGCTGACACCGGGGGGCTGTTTTTT. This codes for CASSFTGADTGGLFF.

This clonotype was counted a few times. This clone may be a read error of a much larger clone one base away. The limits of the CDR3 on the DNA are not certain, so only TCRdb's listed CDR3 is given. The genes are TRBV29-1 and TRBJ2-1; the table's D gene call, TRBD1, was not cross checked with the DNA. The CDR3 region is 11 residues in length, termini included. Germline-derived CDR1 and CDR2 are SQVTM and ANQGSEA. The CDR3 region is CSVGDGAERFF.

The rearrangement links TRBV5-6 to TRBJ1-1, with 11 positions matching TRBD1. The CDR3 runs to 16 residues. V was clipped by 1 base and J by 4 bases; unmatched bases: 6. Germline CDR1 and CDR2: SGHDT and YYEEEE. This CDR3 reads CASSLRTGGRSTEAFF. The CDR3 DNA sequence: TGTGCCAGCAGCTTGAGGACAGGGGGCCGGAGCACTGAAGCTTTCTTT.

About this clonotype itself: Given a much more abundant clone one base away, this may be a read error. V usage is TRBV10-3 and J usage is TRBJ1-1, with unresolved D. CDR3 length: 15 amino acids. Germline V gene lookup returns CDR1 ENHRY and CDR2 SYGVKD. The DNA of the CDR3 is TGTGCCATCAGTGATACCCGGGTAGGGAACAATGAAGCTTTCTTT. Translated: CAISDTRVGNNEAFF.

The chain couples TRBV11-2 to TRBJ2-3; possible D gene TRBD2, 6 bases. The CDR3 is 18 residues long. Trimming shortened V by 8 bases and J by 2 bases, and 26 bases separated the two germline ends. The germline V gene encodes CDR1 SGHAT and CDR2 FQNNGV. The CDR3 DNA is TGTGCCAGCGGCTCACACACGAGGACTGGCGGGACCACAGATACGCAGTATTTT. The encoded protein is CASGSHTRTGGTTDTQYF.

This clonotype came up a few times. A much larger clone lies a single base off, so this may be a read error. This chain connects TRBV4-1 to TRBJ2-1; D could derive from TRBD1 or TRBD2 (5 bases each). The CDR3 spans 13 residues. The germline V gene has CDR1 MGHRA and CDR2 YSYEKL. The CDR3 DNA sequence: TGCGCCAGCAGCGCCGGGACCGCCAATGGGCAGTTCTTC. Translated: CASSAGTANGQFF.

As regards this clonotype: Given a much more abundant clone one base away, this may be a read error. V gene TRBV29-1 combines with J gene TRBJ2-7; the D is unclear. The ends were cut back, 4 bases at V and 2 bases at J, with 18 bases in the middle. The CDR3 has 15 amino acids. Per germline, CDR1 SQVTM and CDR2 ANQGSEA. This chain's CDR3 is CSVGESAVGTYEQYF. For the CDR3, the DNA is TGCAGCGTTGGAGAGTCGGCCGTGGGGACCTACGAGCAGTACTTC.

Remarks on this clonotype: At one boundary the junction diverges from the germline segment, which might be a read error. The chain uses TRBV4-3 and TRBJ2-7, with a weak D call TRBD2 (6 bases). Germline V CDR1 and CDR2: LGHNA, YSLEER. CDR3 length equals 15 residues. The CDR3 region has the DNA TGCGCCAGCAGCCAGATGGACGGGAGCTCCTACGAGCAATACTTC. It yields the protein CASSQMDGSSYEQYF.

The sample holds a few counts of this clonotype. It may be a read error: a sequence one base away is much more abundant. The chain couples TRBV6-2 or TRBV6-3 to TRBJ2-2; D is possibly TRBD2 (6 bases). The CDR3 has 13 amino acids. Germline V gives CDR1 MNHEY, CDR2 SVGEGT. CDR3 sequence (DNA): TGTGCCAGCAGAGCCGGGAGAGCCGGGGAGCTGTCTTTT. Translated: CASRAGRAGELSF.

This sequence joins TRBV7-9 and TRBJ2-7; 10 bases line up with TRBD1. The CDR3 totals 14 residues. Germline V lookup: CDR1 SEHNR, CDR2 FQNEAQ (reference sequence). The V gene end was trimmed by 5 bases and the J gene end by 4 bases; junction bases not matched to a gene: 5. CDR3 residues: CASSKWDRGYEQYF. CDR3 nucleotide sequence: TGTGCCAGCAGCAAGTGGGACAGGGGTTACGAGCAGTACTTC.

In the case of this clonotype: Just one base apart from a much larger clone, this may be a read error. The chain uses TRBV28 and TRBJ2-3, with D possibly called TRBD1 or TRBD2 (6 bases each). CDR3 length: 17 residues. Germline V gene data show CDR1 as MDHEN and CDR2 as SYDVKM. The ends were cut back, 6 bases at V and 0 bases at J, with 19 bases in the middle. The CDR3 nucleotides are TGTGCCAGCAGCCGCCTAGGACGGGGGCATAGCACAGATACGCAGTATTTT. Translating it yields CASSRLGRGHSTDTQYF.

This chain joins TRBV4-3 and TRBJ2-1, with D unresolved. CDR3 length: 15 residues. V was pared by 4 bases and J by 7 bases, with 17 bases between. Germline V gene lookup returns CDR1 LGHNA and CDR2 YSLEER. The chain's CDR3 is CASSLGVAGENEQFF. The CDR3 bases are TGCGCCAGCAGCCTTGGAGTAGCCGGAGAGAATGAGCAGTTCTTC.

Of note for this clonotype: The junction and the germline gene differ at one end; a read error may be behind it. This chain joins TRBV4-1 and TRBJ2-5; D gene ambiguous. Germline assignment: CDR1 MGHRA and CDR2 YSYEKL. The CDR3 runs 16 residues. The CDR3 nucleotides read TGCGTCAGCAGCCCCACGCTCCAGGTTCAGCAAGAGACCCAGTACTTC. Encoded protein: CVSSPTLQVQQETQYF.

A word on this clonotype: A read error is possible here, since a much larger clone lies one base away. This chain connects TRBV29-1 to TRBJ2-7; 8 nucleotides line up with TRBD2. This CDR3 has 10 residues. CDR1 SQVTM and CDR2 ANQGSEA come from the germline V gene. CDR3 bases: TGCAGCGTTGCCGGGAGGGAGCACTACTTC. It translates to CSVAGREHYF.